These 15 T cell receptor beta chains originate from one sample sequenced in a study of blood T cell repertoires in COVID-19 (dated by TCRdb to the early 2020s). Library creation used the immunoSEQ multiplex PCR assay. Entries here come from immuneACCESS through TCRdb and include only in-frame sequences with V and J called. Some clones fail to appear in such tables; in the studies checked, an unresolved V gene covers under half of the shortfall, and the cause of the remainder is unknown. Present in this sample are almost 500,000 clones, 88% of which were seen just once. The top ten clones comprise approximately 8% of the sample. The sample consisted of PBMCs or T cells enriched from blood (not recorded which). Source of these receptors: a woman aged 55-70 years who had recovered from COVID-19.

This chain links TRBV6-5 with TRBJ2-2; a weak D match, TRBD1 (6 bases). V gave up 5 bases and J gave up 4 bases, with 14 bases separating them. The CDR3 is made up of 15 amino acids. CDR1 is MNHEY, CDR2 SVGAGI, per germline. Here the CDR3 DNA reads TGTGCCAGCAGTATCCTCAGGGGATCCACCGGGGAGCTGTTTTTT. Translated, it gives CASSILRGSTGELFF.

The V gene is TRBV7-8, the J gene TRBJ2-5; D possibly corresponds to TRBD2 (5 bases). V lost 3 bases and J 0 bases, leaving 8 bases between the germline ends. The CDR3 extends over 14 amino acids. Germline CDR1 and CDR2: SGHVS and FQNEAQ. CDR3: CASSFRLHQETQYF. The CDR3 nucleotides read TGTGCCAGCAGCTTCAGACTACACCAAGAGACCCAGTACTTC.

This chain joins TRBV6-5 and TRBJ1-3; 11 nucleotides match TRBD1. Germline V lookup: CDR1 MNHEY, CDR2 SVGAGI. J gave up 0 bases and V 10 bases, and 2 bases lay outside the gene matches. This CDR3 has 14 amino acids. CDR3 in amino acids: CATGTGGSGNTIYF. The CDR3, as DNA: TGTGCCACAGGGACAGGGGGCTCTGGAAACACCATATATTTT.

CDR3 region: CASSPRGAGGGAGDTQYF. CDR3 coding DNA: TGTGCCAGCAGCCCCAGAGGGGCGGGCGGGGGGGCCGGAGATACGCAGTATTTT. The J gene is TRBJ2-3, the V gene TRBV9, with TRBD2 matching over 9 bases. The germline V gene encodes CDR1 SGDLS and CDR2 YYNGEE. The CDR3 is made up of 18 amino acids. V shed 4 bases and J 5 bases; nucleotides not matched to a gene: 17.

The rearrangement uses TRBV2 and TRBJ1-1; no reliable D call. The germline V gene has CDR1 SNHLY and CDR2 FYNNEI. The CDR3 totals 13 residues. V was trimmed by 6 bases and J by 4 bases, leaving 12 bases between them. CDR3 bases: TGTGCCAGCAGCGGCGACGGAGGCACTGAAGCTTTCTTT. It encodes CASSGDGGTEAFF.

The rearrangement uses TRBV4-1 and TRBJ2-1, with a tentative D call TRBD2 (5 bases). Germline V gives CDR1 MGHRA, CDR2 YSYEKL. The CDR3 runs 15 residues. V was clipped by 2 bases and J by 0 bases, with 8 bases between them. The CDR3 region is CASSQPGSSYNEQFF. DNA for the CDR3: TGCGCCAGCAGCCAACCGGGGAGCTCCTACAATGAGCAGTTCTTC.

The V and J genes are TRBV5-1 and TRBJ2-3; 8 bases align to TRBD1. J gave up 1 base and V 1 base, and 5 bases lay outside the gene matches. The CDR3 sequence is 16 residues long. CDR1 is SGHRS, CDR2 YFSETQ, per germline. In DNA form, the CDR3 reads TGCGCCAGCAGCTTGCAGGGGACAGGCGGCACAGATACGCAGTATTTT. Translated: CASSLQGTGGTDTQYF.

CDR3 bases: TGCGCCAGTACACGAGGGGGTCTGGACTATGGCTACACCTTC. Its translation: CASTRGGLDYGYTF. V and J are TRBV5-1 and TRBJ1-2, with D perhaps matching TRBD1 (6 bases). The CDR3 contains 14 residues. Germline V gene sequence: CDR1 SGHRS, CDR2 YFSETQ. The V end lost 8 bases, the J end lost 3 bases, and 17 bases lay between the germline ends.

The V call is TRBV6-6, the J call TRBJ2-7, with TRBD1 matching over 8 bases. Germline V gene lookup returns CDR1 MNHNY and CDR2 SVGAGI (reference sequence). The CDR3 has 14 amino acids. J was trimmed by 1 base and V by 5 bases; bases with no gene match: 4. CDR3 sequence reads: CASSNGQGSYEQYF. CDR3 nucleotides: TGTGCCAGCAGTAACGGACAGGGTTCCTACGAGCAGTACTTC.

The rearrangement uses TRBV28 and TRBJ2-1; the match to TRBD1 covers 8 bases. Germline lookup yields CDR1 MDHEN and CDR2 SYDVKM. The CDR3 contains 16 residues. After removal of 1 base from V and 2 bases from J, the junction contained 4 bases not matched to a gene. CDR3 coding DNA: TGTGCCAGCAGTTTATTGGGGACAGGCGCCTACAATGAGCAGTTCTTC. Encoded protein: CASSLLGTGAYNEQFF.

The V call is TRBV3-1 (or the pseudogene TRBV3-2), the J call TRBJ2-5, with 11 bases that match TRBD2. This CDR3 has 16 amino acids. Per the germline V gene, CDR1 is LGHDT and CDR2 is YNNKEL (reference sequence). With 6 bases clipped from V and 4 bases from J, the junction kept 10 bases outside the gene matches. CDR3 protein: CASSPVAGGPGETQYF. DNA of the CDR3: TGTGCCAGCAGTCCCGTAGCGGGGGGGCCGGGAGAGACCCAGTACTTC.

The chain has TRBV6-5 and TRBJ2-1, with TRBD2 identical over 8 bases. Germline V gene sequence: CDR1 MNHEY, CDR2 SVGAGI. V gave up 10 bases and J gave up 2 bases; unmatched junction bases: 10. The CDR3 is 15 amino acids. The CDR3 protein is CATLQGGGTYNEQFF. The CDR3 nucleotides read TGTGCCACGCTCCAGGGCGGGGGGACCTACAATGAGCAGTTCTTC.

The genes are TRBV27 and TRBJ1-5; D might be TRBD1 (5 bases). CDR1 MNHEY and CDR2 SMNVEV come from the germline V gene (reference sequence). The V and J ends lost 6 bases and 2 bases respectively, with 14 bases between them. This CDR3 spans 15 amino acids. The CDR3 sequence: CASRRQFSGNQPQHF. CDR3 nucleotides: TGTGCCAGCAGGAGACAGTTTAGTGGCAATCAGCCCCAGCATTTT.

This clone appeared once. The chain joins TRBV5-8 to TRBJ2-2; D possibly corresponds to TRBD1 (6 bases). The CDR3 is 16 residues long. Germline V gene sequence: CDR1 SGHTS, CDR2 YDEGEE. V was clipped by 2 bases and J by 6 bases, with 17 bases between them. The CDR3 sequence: CASSFRGRGIAGELFF. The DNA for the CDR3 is TGTGCCAGCAGCTTCCGGGGCAGGGGAATCGCCGGGGAGCTGTTTTTT.

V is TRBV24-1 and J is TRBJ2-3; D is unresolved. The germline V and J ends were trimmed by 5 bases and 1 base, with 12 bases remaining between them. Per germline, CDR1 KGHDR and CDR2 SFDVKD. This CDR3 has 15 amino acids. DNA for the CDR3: TGTGCCACCAGTGGTTTTGCTCGGGGCACAGATACGCAGTATTTT. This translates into CATSGFARGTDTQYF.